Reported below is one TCR beta chain. The antigen remains undetermined. Relative to the germline gene, one junction end is altered; a read error may explain this. The data were obtained in a study of cytotoxic CD8 clonotypes in ibrutinib-treated CLL. As for the study in general: For this cohort, patients were ten to twelve relapsed/refractory and some 15 treatment-naive, while 17 were IGHV unmutated. Partial responses numbered some 25 and complete responses 2; after a median around 72 months, about 14 stayed remitted and roughly twelve progressed. Overall study results and limits: Sampling times (in sustained-remission versus progressing patients) were not the same. Clonality, elevated at ibrutinib response, dropped back toward baseline at progression.

Profiled with immunoSEQ multiplex PCR; TCRdb holds only in-frame clones, not every one. The sample holds about 160,000 clones; 70% to 85% are singletons and the top ten take approximately 2%. Germline lookup yields CDR1 MNHNS and CDR2 SASEGT. The CDR3 is 13 amino acids. The sample consisted of PBMCs, taken after 12 months of ibrutinib treatment. The receptor comes from a human donor with chronic lymphocytic leukemia. V is TRBV6-1 and J is TRBJ1-2, with TRBD1 as a possible D gene (5 bases). This CDR3 is CASSGLSTRDSGF. The CDR3 bases are TGTGCCAGCAGTGGCCTTTCAACCCGGGACTCAGGCTTC.